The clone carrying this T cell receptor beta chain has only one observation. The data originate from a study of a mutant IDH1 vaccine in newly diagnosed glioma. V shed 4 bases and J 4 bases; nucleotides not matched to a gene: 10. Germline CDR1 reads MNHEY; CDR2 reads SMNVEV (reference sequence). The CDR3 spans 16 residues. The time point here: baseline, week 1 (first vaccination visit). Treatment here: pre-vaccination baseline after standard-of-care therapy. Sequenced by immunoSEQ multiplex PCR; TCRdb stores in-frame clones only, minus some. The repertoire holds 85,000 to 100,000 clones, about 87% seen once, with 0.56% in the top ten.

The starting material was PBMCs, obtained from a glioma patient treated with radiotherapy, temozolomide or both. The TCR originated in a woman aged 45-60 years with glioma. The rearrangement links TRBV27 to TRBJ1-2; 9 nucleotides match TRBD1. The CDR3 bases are TGTGCCAGCAGTTCCCACGGGACAGGGTTTGGCTATGGCTACACCTTC. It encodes CASSSHGTGFGYGYTF.